Listed here is a single T cell receptor (beta chain). Its antigen is still unknown. Other DNA sequences of this sample code for an identical CDR3. The assay ran at deep level. TCRdb's table, derived via immunoSEQ multiplex PCR, lists solely in-frame clones and lacks some. The table lists 1.5 million to 2.5 million clones, approximately 95% of them singletons. The CDR3 runs 13 residues. Germline V gene sequence: CDR1 MNHEY, CDR2 SVGAGI. The germline V and J ends were trimmed by 0 bases and 2 bases, with 4 bases remaining between them. The data belong to a study of shared clonotypes between healthy human individuals. Study overall: CD4 naive and memory got three plates each, CD8 naive two, CD8 memory one. Points from the study as a whole: Among donors, sharing of clonotypes was expected to be affected by sequencing depth. Some naive CD4 clonotypes, about 5%, turned up in common across a handful of donors.

CD45RO-negative, CCR7-positively selected cells formed the naive CD8 fraction, excluding terminally differentiated effector memory CD45RA+ cells. The V call is TRBV6-5, the J call TRBJ2-5; no reliable D call. The sample comprised naive CD8+ T cells sorted from blood. This sequence originates from a man aged 18 to 30 in good health. CDR3 protein: CASSYSEQETQYF. DNA of the CDR3: TGTGCCAGCAGTTACTCGGAGCAAGAGACCCAGTACTTC.